Given below is one T cell receptor beta chain in context. The target antigen is unknown. The V and J ends lost 6 bases and 9 bases respectively, with 15 bases between them. Germline V lookup: CDR1 ENHRY, CDR2 SYGVKD. This CDR3 spans 14 amino acids. Via MiXCR, TCRdb re-called the reads, giving one row per CDR3 protein. The sample consists of a few hundred thousand distinct CDR3 sequences, 25% to 35% of them appearing once. This entry comes from a study of T cell repertoires in cytomegalovirus infection. Overall study context: Recently identified HLA-C-restricted CMV epitopes were used, and well-studied HLA-B-restricted CMV epitopes were used as well. TCR beta signatures that were public indicated CMV infection and matching HLA type. Regarding the study as a whole: The cumulative frequency of public TCR beta families identified carriers of CMV plus the relevant HLA.

This rearrangement joins TRBV10-3 to TRBJ1-6; D is perhaps TRBD1 (6 bases). The TCR was taken from a human donor in good health (CMV status not recorded). Some clones in this sample may be carry-over from other donors' samples. The sample in question was cultured PBMCs, obtained from culture after CMV antigen stimulation. The CDR3 spells CAIRAGEGPSPLHF. The DNA of the CDR3 is TGTGCCATCAGAGCAGGGGAAGGACCTTCACCCCTCCACTTT.